This T cell receptor (beta chain) was sequenced for a study of blood T cells in healthy people across ages. A second PCR, run for roughly 7 to 11 cycles, used a sample-barcoded 5' primer plus a J-beta primer mix. TCRdb recomputed calls from the 5' RACE reads with MiXCR, one row per CDR3 protein. The sample yields about 1.8 million distinct CDR3 sequences, around half seen once. Donors were healthy Caucasian individuals from Russia aged roughly 6 to 95. CDR3 length: 14 residues. The V end was cut by 6 bases, the J end by 7 bases, with 22 bases between. Germline assignment: CDR1 SQVTM and CDR2 ANQGSEA. This chain links TRBV29-1 with TRBJ2-7; D unclear. The source material was blood. This receptor was obtained from a woman aged 40-49 years in good health. The CDR3 DNA reads as TGCAGCGTGGCAAGGAGTTTTCCGCCCCGGGAGCAGTACTTC. Protein product: CSVARSFPPREQYF.